This record concerns one T cell receptor beta chain sequence. Antigen unknown. The CDR3 consists of 14 residues. Per germline, CDR1 MNHEY and CDR2 SMNVEV (reference sequence). Trimming pared 5 bases from V and 0 bases from J, leaving 10 bases between. The entry originates in a study of T cell responses to AZD1222 COVID-19 vaccine. Study-wide findings and caveats: Reportedly, nearly half the spike-specific TCRs target unmutated variant regions. It was only after the peak T cell response that any repertoires were sampled. Clonal diversity was possibly underestimated; the donors were predominantly white British and more often female.

Here immunoSEQ multiplex PCR was the method, and the copy in TCRdb shows in-frame clones only, minus some. The table records 180,000 or so clones, 88% of them present only once. This clonotype originated in an adult in good health. J is TRBJ1-1 and V is TRBV27, with D uncertain. Material: peripheral blood, obtained on day 0 of AZD1222 vaccination. The chain's CDR3 is CASSISVLNTEAFF. CDR3 in DNA: TGTGCCAGCAGTATCTCCGTCTTGAACACTGAAGCTTTCTTT.